This T cell receptor (beta chain) appears in the sequencing data of a study of response to subunit inactivated influenza vaccine. At least ten counts were recorded for this clonotype. TCRdb reprocessed the RT-PCR reads with MiXCR, giving one entry per CDR3 protein. The sample holds over 650,000 distinct CDR3 sequences, less than 20% seen once. Germline assignment: CDR1 KGHSH and CDR2 LQKENI. The CDR3 length is 13 residues. The ends were cut back, 0 bases at V and 3 bases at J, with 5 bases in the middle. The sequences come from PBMCs from blood, collected about 5 days after vaccination. This receptor was obtained from a man aged 50 to 60 who received an inactivated influenza vaccine. The chain uses TRBV18 and TRBJ2-5; D is undetermined. The CDR3 loop is CASSPPEEETQYF. The CDR3 DNA sequence: TGTGCCAGCTCACCACCGGAAGAAGAGACCCAGTACTTC.